This T cell receptor beta chain was sequenced in a study of synovial regulatory T cells in juvenile arthritis. CDR1 is MNHNS and CDR2 is SASEGT in the germline V gene. The CDR3 has 12 residues. There is no recorded DNA. Here immunoSEQ multiplex PCR was the method, and the copy in TCRdb shows in-frame clones only, minus some. The sample totals about 10,000 clones; its top ten clones hold 0.8% to 1%. V usage is TRBV6-1 and J usage is TRBJ2-7; without DNA, the TCRdb call of TRBD1 cannot be checked. The source material was Treg cells from blood. The sample's subset: remaining (HLA-DR-negative) circulating blood Treg cells. This sequence was found in a donor younger than 30 with juvenile idiopathic arthritis. The CDR3 loop is CASSATRHEQYF.